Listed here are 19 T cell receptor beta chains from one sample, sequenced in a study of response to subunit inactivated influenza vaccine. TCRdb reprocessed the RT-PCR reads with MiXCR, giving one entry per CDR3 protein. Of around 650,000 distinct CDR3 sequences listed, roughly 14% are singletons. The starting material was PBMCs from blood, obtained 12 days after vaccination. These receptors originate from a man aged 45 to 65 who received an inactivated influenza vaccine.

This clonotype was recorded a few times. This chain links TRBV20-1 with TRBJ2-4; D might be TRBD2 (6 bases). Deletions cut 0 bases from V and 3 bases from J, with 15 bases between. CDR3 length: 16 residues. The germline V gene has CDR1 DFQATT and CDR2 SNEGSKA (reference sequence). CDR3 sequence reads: CSARDWAGLGKNIQYF. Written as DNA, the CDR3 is TGCAGTGCTAGAGATTGGGCGGGGTTAGGCAAAAACATTCAGTACTTC.

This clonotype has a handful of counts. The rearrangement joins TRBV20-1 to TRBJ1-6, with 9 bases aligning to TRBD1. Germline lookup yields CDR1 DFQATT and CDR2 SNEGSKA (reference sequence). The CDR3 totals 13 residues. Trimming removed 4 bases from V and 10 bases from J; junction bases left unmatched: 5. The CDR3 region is CSATRDRVSPLHF. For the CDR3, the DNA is TGCAGTGCTACCCGGGACAGGGTCTCACCCCTCCACTTT.

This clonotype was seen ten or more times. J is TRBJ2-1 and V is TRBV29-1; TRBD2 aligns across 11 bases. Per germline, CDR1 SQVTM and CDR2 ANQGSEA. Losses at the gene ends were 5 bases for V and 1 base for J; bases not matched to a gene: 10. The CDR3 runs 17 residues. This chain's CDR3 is CSVRSGGAKGSYNEQFF. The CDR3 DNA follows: TGCAGCGTTCGTAGCGGGGGGGCGAAAGGGTCCTACAATGAGCAGTTCTTC.

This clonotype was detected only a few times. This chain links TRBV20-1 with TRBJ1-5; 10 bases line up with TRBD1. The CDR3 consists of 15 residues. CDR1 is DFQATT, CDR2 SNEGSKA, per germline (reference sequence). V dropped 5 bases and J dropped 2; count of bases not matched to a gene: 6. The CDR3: CSAPLGTGGNQPQHF. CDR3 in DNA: TGCAGTGCTCCCCTCGGGACAGGGGGCAATCAGCCCCAGCATTTT.

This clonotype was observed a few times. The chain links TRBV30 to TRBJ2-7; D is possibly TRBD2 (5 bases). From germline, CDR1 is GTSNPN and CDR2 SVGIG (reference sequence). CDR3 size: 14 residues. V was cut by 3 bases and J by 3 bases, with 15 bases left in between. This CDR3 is CAWSHGLGNYEQYF. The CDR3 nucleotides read TGTGCCTGGAGCCACGGGCTCGGGAACTACGAGCAGTACTTC. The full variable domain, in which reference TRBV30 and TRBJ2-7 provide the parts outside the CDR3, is SQTIHQWPATLVQPVGSPLSLECTVEGTSNPNLYWYRQAAGRGLQLLFYSVGIGQISSEVPQNLSASRPQDRQFILSSKKLLLSDSGFYLCAWSHGLGNYEQYFGPGTRLTVT.

The CDR3 reads CASSGRRATGSGYTF. DNA of the CDR3: TGTGCCAGCAGTGGGAGAAGGGCGACAGGTTCTGGCTACACCTTC. The V and J genes are TRBV12-3 or TRBV12-4 and TRBJ1-2; D possibly corresponds to TRBD1 (6 bases). The length of the CDR3 is 15 residues. Trimming shortened V by 5 bases and J by 7 bases, and 20 bases separated the two germline ends.

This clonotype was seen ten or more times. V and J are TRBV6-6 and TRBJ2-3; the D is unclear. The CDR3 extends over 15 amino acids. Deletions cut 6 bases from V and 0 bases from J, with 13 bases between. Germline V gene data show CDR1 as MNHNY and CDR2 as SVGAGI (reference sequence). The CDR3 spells CASSPEGSSTDTQYF. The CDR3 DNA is TGTGCCAGCAGCCCTGAAGGGTCTAGCACAGATACGCAGTATTTT.

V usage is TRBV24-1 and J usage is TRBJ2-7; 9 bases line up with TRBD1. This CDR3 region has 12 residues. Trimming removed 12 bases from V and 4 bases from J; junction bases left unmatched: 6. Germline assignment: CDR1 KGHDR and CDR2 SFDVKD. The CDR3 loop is CAGGTGLYEQYF. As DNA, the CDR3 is TGTGCCGGCGGGACAGGGTTGTACGAGCAGTACTTC.

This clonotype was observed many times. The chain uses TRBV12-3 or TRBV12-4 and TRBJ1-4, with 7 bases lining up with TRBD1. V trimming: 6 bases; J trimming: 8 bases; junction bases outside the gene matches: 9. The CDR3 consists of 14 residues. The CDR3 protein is CASRETGLGEKLFF. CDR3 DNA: TGTGCCAGCAGGGAGACAGGGCTTGGAGAAAAACTGTTTTTT.

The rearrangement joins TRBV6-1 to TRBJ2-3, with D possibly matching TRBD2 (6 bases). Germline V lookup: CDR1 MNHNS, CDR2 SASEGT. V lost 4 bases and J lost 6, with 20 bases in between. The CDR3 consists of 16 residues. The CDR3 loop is CASSAGTPGLGDTQYF. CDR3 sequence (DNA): TGTGCCAGCAGTGCCGGGACTCCCGGGCTGGGTGATACGCAGTATTTT.

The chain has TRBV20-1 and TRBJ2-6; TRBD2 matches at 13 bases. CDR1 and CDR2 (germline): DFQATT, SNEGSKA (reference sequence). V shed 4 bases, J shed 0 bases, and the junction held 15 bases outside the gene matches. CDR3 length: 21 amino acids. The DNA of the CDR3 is TGCAGTGCTAAGACCCTCGGCGGGACTAGCGGGGAGAGCTCTGGGGCCAACGTCCTGACTTTC. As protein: CSAKTLGGTSGESSGANVLTF.

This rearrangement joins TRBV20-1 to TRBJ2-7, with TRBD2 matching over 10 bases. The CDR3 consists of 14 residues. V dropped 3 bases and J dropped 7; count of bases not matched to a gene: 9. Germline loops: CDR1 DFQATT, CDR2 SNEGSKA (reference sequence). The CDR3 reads CSARRGLASWEQYF. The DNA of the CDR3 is TGCAGTGCTAGGAGGGGACTAGCGTCGTGGGAGCAGTACTTC.

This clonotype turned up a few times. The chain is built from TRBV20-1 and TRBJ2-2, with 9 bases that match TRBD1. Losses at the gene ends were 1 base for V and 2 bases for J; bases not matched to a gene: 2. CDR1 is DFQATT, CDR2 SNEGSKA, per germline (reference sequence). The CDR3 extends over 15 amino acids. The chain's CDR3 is CSARVGQGNTGELFF. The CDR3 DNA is TGCAGTGCTAGAGTGGGACAGGGCAACACCGGGGAGCTGTTTTTT.

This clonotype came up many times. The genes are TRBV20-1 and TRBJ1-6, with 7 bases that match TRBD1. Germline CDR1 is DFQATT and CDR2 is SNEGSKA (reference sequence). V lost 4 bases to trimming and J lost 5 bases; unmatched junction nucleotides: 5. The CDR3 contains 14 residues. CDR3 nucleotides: TGCAGTGCTATCAGGGACAGAGATAATTCACCCCTCCACTTT. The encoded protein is CSAIRDRDNSPLHF.

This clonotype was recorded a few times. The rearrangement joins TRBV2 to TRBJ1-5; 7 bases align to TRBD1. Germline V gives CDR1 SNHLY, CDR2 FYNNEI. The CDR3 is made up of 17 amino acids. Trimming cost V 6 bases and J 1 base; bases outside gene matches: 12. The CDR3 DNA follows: TGTGCCAGCAGAGGGACAGAGGTCGCCTACAGCAATCAGCCCCAGCATTTT. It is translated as CASRGTEVAYSNQPQHF.

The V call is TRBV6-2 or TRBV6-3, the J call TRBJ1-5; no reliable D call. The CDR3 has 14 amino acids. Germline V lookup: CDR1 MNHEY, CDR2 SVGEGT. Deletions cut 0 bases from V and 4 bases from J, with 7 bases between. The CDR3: CASSYSQLNQPQHF. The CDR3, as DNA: TGTGCCAGCAGTTACTCTCAACTAAATCAGCCCCAGCATTTT.

The CDR3 is CSASPAETQYF. DNA of the CDR3: TGCAGTGCTAGCCCTGCGGAGACCCAGTACTTC. This chain links TRBV20-1 with TRBJ2-5; D uncertain. The CDR3 has 11 amino acids. V lost 3 bases to trimming and J lost 5 bases, with 7 bases between them. Germline V gives CDR1 DFQATT, CDR2 SNEGSKA (reference sequence).

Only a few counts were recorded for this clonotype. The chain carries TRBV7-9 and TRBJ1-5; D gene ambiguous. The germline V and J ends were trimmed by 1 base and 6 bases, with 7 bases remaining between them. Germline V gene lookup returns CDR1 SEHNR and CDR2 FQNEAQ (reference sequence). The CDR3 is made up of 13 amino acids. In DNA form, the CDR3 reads TGTGCCAGCAGCTTAGGACAATTTCAGCCCCAGCATTTT. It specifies CASSLGQFQPQHF.

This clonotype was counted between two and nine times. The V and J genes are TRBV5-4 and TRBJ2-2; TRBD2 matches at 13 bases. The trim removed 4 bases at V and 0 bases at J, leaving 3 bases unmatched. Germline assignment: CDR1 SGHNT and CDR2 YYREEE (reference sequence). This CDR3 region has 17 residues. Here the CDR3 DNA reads TGTGCCAGCAGCGTCGGACTAGCGGGAGCGAACACCGGGGAGCTGTTTTTT. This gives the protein CASSVGLAGANTGELFF.